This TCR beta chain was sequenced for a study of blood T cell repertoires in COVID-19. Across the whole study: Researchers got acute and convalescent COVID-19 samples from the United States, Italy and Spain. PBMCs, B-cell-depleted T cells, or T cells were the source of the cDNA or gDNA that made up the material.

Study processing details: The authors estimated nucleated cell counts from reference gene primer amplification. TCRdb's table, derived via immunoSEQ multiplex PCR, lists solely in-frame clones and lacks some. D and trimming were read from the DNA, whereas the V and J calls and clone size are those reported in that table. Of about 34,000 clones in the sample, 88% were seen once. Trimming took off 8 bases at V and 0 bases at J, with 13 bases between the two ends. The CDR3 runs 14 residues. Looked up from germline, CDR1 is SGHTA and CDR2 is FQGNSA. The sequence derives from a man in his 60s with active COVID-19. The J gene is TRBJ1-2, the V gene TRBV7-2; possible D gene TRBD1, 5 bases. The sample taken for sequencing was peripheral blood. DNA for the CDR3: TGTGCCAGCGGACCGGGGGGAGCTAACTATGGCTACACCTTC. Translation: CASGPGGANYGYTF. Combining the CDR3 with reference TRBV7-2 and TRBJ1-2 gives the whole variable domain GAGVSQSPSNKVTEKGKDVELRCDPISGHTALYWYRQSLGQGLEFLIYFQGNSAPDKSGLPSDRFSAERTGGSVSTLTIQRTQQEDSAVYLCASGPGGANYGYTFGSGTRLTVV.